One sample yielded the 29 T cell receptor beta chains listed below, sequenced in a study of glioma-infiltrating T cells after dendritic cell vaccination. As for time point: after dendritic cell vaccination, including at tumor progression/relapse. The assay was immunoSEQ multiplex PCR, and TCRdb's table has in-frame clones only and misses some. This table holds fewer than 60,000 clones, over 75% found once. The sample was blood, taken after dendritic cell vaccination. The receptors originated from a human donor with glioblastoma.

About this clone itself: Its ends do not fully match the called genes, so a read error is possible. J is TRBJ2-1 and V is TRBV7-7, with 11 bases aligning to TRBD1. Germline CDR1 SSHAT, CDR2 FNYEAQ (reference sequence). CDR3 length equals 14 residues. The CDR3 loop is CASSFGQGANEQFF. Written as DNA, the CDR3 is TGTGCTAGCAGCTTTGGACAGGGGGCCAACGAGCAGTTCTTC. Full variable domain (remainder filled in from reference TRBV7-7 and TRBJ2-1): GAGVSQSPRYKVTKRGQDVTLRCDPISSHATLYWYQQALGQGPEFLTYFNYEAQPDKSGLPSDRFSAERPEGSISTLTIQRTEQRDSAMYRCASSFGQGANEQFFGPGTRLTVL.

This sequence joins TRBV18 and TRBJ1-2; D ambiguous. The V and J ends lost 3 bases and 3 bases respectively, with 14 bases between them. Germline V gene sequence: CDR1 KGHSH, CDR2 LQKENI. The CDR3 runs to 15 residues. CDR3 coding DNA: TGTGCCAGCTCACCGGATCGTGAGGCCTACTATGGCTACACCTTC. Translation gives CASSPDREAYYGYTF.

This clone was seen a few times. The gene calls are TRBV7-2 and TRBJ1-3; possibly TRBD1 for D (6 bases). The V end lost 2 bases, the J end lost 1 base, and 9 bases lay between the germline ends. The germline V gene has CDR1 SGHTA and CDR2 FQGNSA. This CDR3 has 15 residues. The CDR3: CASSLTGKSGNTIYF. The DNA of the CDR3 is TGTGCCAGCAGCTTAACAGGGAAGTCTGGAAACACCATATATTTT.

V gene TRBV11-2 combines with J gene TRBJ1-1; D is uncertain. V shed 5 bases and J shed 1 base, with 23 bases lying between them. Germline loops: CDR1 SGHAT, CDR2 FQNNGV. The CDR3 is 18 amino acids. The CDR3 loop is CASSLLLLSGKANTEAFF. The DNA of the CDR3 is TGTGCCAGCAGCCTCCTTCTGTTATCCGGGAAGGCGAACACTGAAGCTTTCTTT.

This clone was detected a few times. The gene calls are TRBV6-5 and TRBJ2-7, with D perhaps matching TRBD1 (6 bases). V was clipped by 6 bases and J by 9 bases, with 21 bases between them. This CDR3 is built from 14 residues. The V gene's germline CDR1 is MNHEY and CDR2 SVGAGI. Here the CDR3 reads CASRLRTANSGQYF. As DNA, the CDR3 is TGTGCCAGCAGGCTCAGGACAGCGAACAGTGGGCAGTACTTC.

CDR3 amino acids: CASSSGQGPPTEQYF. CDR3 nucleotides: TGTGCCAGCAGTTCCGGACAGGGGCCCCCGACGGAGCAGTACTTC. V is TRBV6-1 and J is TRBJ2-7, with TRBD1 matching over 9 bases. This CDR3 contains 15 residues. With 5 bases clipped from V and 7 bases from J, the junction kept 12 bases outside the gene matches. Looked up from germline, CDR1 is MNHNS and CDR2 is SASEGT.

The chain employs TRBV30 and TRBJ2-1, with D maybe TRBD1 (5 bases). Germline CDR1 and CDR2: GTSNPN and SVGIG (reference sequence). V gave up 0 bases and J gave up 8 bases, with 5 bases separating them. This CDR3 is 11 amino acids long. CDR3: CAWSVQDEQFF. In DNA, the CDR3 is TGTGCCTGGAGTGTACAGGATGAGCAGTTCTTC.

This chain links TRBV5-1 with TRBJ2-2; 7 bases are shared with TRBD1. The CDR3 contains 17 residues. From germline, CDR1 is SGHRS and CDR2 YFSETQ. V dropped 5 bases and J dropped 3; count of bases not matched to a gene: 13. CDR3 DNA sequence: TGCGCCAGCAGGTCAAACCCCCGGGACAGTGACACCGGGGAGCTGTTTTTT. Translated: CASRSNPRDSDTGELFF.

The chain combines TRBV6-5 with TRBJ1-2; 9 bases map to TRBD1. Germline CDR1 and CDR2: MNHEY and SVGAGI. V lost 6 bases to trimming and J lost 1 base; unmatched junction nucleotides: 6. The length of the CDR3 is 15 residues. Here the CDR3 reads CASRRDREFNYGYTF. As DNA, the CDR3 is TGTGCCAGCAGAAGGGACAGGGAATTTAACTATGGCTACACCTTC.

J is TRBJ2-7 and V is TRBV9; 10 positions match TRBD2. V shed 1 base, J shed 7 bases, and the junction held 11 bases outside the gene matches. The germline gives CDR1 SGDLS, CDR2 YYNGEE. There are 16 residues in the CDR3. The chain's CDR3 is CASSVSAGGPRWEQYF. The CDR3 DNA is TGTGCCAGCAGCGTATCAGCGGGAGGGCCGAGGTGGGAGCAGTACTTC.

The chain is built from TRBV7-3 and TRBJ2-5, with D tentatively TRBD2 (6 bases). Trimming removed 4 bases from V and 1 base from J, with 31 bases in between. Germline V lookup: CDR1 SGHTA, CDR2 FQGTGA. The CDR3 consists of 21 residues. This chain's CDR3 is CASSSYPGTGARIFPQETQYF. In nucleotides, the CDR3 is TGTGCCAGCAGCTCCTATCCAGGGACTGGGGCGAGAATCTTCCCCCAAGAGACCCAGTACTTC.

CDR3 in DNA: TGTGCCAGCAGTGATCTTAGTAGGGGGAGAACTCGGAATGAGCAGTTCTTC. It is translated as CASSDLSRGRTRNEQFF. The chain carries TRBV25-1 and TRBJ2-1, with a possible D match to TRBD1 (6 bases). The germline gives CDR1 MGHDK, CDR2 SYGVNS. The CDR3 runs to 17 residues. Trimming removed 3 bases from V and 7 bases from J, with 22 bases in between.

The genes are TRBV4-2 and TRBJ2-1; 8 positions match TRBD2. Trimming removed 1 base from V and 4 bases from J; junction bases left unmatched: 12. The CDR3 has 18 residues. Germline CDR1 is LGHNA and CDR2 is YNFKEQ. CDR3 sequence: CASSQVARTGGRYNEQFF. The CDR3 region has the DNA TGTGCCAGCAGCCAAGTGGCCCGTACGGGAGGGCGGTACAATGAGCAGTTCTTC.

The V gene is TRBV19, the J gene TRBJ2-1; no clear D gene. This CDR3 has 15 residues. V lost 6 bases and J 0 bases, leaving 12 bases between the germline ends. Germline V gives CDR1 LNHDA, CDR2 SQIVND (reference sequence). CDR3 in amino acids: CASSLAVSSYNEQFF. The CDR3 DNA sequence: TGTGCCAGTAGCTTAGCTGTAAGCTCCTACAATGAGCAGTTCTTC.

The chain recombines TRBV27 with TRBJ1-4; a possible D gene is TRBD1 (6 bases). Trimming pared 4 bases from V and 10 bases from J, leaving 19 bases between. The CDR3 contains 15 residues. Looked up from germline, CDR1 is MNHEY and CDR2 is SMNVEV (reference sequence). As DNA, the CDR3 is TGTGCCAGCAGTTCAGACGGTAGCCGCAGGGGAAAACTGTTTTTT. Its translation: CASSSDGSRRGKLFF.

The V and J genes are TRBV11-2 and TRBJ2-1, with TRBD2 identical over 12 bases. V lost 5 bases, J lost 7 bases, and 9 bases stayed unmatched. The CDR3 sequence is 16 residues long. The germline V gene has CDR1 SGHAT and CDR2 FQNNGV. This CDR3 reads CASSPSSGRVENEQFF. CDR3 bases: TGTGCCAGCAGCCCCTCTAGCGGGAGGGTGGAAAATGAGCAGTTCTTC.

V gene TRBV5-1 combines with J gene TRBJ2-5, with D tentatively TRBD1 (6 bases). V lost 4 bases and J lost 5, with 21 bases in between. This CDR3 contains 16 residues. CDR1 SGHRS and CDR2 YFSETQ come from the germline V gene. The CDR3 is CASSSGSAGVLETQYF. As DNA, the CDR3 is TGCGCCAGCAGCAGTGGCAGCGCAGGGGTCCTGGAGACCCAGTACTTC.

The V gene is TRBV4-2, the J gene TRBJ2-3; TRBD2 aligns across 9 bases. The CDR3 runs 16 residues. V lost 1 base, J lost 5 bases, and 7 bases stayed unmatched. Germline V gives CDR1 LGHNA, CDR2 YNFKEQ. This CDR3 reads CASSQGQTSGQDTQYF. CDR3 coding DNA: TGTGCCAGCAGCCAAGGTCAGACTAGCGGTCAAGATACGCAGTATTTT.

The V and J genes are TRBV19 and TRBJ2-7, with D tentatively TRBD1 (7 bases). The CDR3 runs 15 residues. Per germline, CDR1 LNHDA and CDR2 SQIVND (reference sequence). V was pared by 7 bases and J by 2 bases, with 18 bases between. CDR3 sequence: CASTTLGGTAYEQYF. DNA of the CDR3: TGTGCCAGTACCACCCTCGGCGGGACAGCCTACGAGCAGTACTTC.

The CDR3 here is CASSSNRFSGGQFF. The CDR3 DNA is TGCGCCAGCAGCTCTAACCGCTTCTCAGGGGGGCAGTTCTTC. The gene calls are TRBV5-1 and TRBJ2-1; 7 bases map to TRBD1. With 3 bases clipped from V and 12 bases from J, the junction kept 12 bases outside the gene matches. The CDR3 totals 14 residues. Germline V gives CDR1 SGHRS, CDR2 YFSETQ. Full variable domain (outside the CDR3, taken from reference TRBV5-1 and TRBJ2-1): KAGVTQTPRYLIKTRGQQVTLSCSPISGHRSVSWYQQTPGQGLQFLFEYFSETQRNKGNFPGRFSGRQFSNSRSEMNVSTLELGDSALYLCASSSNRFSGGQFFGPGTRLTVL.

This clone turned up a few times. This rearrangement joins TRBV4-3 to TRBJ1-5; D is possibly TRBD1 (6 bases). Germline CDR1 reads LGHNA; CDR2 reads YSLEER. The V and J ends lost 1 base and 2 bases respectively, with 9 bases between them. CDR3 length equals 15 residues. In nucleotides, the CDR3 is TGCGCCAGCAGCCAAGGGACAGACCGCAATCAGCCCCAGCATTTT. It is translated as CASSQGTDRNQPQHF.

This chain joins TRBV10-3 and TRBJ2-1, with a possible D match to TRBD2 (5 bases). The germline CDR1 and CDR2 sequences are ENHRY and SYGVKD. The CDR3 is made up of 13 amino acids. Trimming left V 7 bases short and J 4 bases short, with 11 bases between. The CDR3 loop reads CAIKGVAYNEQFF. CDR3 nucleotides: TGTGCCATCAAGGGAGTAGCTTACAATGAGCAGTTCTTC.

This clone came up once. The chain carries TRBV10-3 and TRBJ2-1, with 9 bases lining up with TRBD1. Germline CDR1 ENHRY, CDR2 SYGVKD. CDR3 size: 12 residues. Germline trimming cut 6 bases from V and 10 bases from J; bases unmatched to any gene: 4. The CDR3 DNA reads TGTGCCATCAGAAGAGACAGGGGGGAGCAGTTCTTC. Protein sequence: CAIRRDRGEQFF.

The CDR3 sequence: CASSLNAGRGFDEQYF. DNA of the CDR3: TGTGCCAGCAGCTTGAACGCCGGCAGGGGATTCGACGAGCAGTACTTC. This chain links TRBV5-4 with TRBJ2-7, with a possible D match to TRBD1 (6 bases). CDR1 SGHNT and CDR2 YYREEE come from the germline V gene (reference sequence). The CDR3 is 16 amino acids. V gave up 1 base and J gave up 5 bases, with 19 bases separating them.

The rearrangement joins TRBV7-6 to TRBJ2-1; no clear D. Per the germline V gene, CDR1 is SGHVS and CDR2 is FNYEAQ. The CDR3 is 17 amino acids. Trimming shortened V by 5 bases and J by 3 bases, and 20 bases separated the two germline ends. CDR3 protein: CASSPTDTATLYNEQFF. Here the CDR3 DNA reads TGTGCCAGCAGCCCGACCGACACCGCAACTCTCTACAATGAGCAGTTCTTC.

For the CDR3, the DNA is TGCGCCAGCAGCCTGGGACTAGCGACAGATACGCAGTATTTT. This encodes CASSLGLATDTQYF. This rearrangement joins TRBV5-1 to TRBJ2-3, with 10 bases that match TRBD2. The length of the CDR3 is 14 residues. Germline lookup yields CDR1 SGHRS and CDR2 YFSETQ. Germline trimming cut 4 bases from V and 3 bases from J; bases unmatched to any gene: 2.

This clone was counted a single time. The CDR3 region has the DNA TGTGCCAGCAGCCCCCGGGGAGGGGTCAATGAGCAGTTCTTC. This codes for CASSPRGGVNEQFF. The J gene is TRBJ2-1, the V gene TRBV9, with 7 bases that match TRBD2. The CDR3 has 14 residues. V lost 4 bases to trimming and J lost 6 bases; unmatched junction nucleotides: 7. The germline V gene encodes CDR1 SGDLS and CDR2 YYNGEE.

V gene TRBV28 combines with J gene TRBJ1-5; the D is unclear. CDR3 length equals 11 residues. The V end was cut by 4 bases, the J end by 8 bases, with 6 bases between. CDR1 and CDR2 (germline): MDHEN, SYDVKM. CDR3 sequence: CASSSPEPQHF. Here the CDR3 DNA reads TGTGCCAGCAGTTCCCCCGAGCCCCAGCATTTT.

This clone was observed once. V usage is TRBV5-1 and J usage is TRBJ2-2, with D uncertain. Germline values: CDR1 SGHRS, CDR2 YFSETQ. The CDR3 has 13 residues. The V end lost 2 bases, the J end lost 6 bases, and 8 bases lay between the germline ends. In nucleotides, the CDR3 is TGCGCCAGCAGCTTACACCAACCCGGGGAGCTGTTTTTT. It is translated as CASSLHQPGELFF.